The 8 T cell receptor beta chains presented below share a single source sample, sequenced in a study of blood T cell repertoires in COVID-19. Only in-frame clones appear in the TCRdb table, and some are missing; sequencing was by immunoSEQ multiplex PCR. The table records some 210,000 clones, approximately 88% of them present only once. The sequencing sample was made of PBMCs or T cells enriched from blood (not recorded which). These receptors originate from a man between 18 and 29 years old with acute COVID-19.

V gene TRBV7-9 combines with J gene TRBJ2-7; D is perhaps TRBD2 (6 bases). Per germline, CDR1 SEHNR and CDR2 FQNEAQ (reference sequence). This CDR3 contains 13 residues. With 6 bases removed from V and 9 bases from J, the gap between germline ends came to 18 bases. The CDR3 sequence: CASSLEGRGPQYF. CDR3 sequence (DNA): TGTGCCAGCAGTCTAGAGGGGCGGGGACCGCAGTACTTC. Full variable domain (remainder filled in from reference TRBV7-9 and TRBJ2-7): DTGVSQNPRHKITKRGQNVTFRCDPISEHNRLYWYRQTLGQGPEFLTYFQNEAQLEKSRLLSDRFSAERPKGSFSTLEIQRTEQGDSAMYLCASSLEGRGPQYFGPGTRLTVT.

The rearrangement joins TRBV6-1 to TRBJ1-5; D might be TRBD1 (6 bases). The V end was cut by 2 bases, the J end by 0 bases, with 11 bases between. There are 16 residues in the CDR3. The germline gives CDR1 MNHNS, CDR2 SASEGT. Here the CDR3 reads CASSELGQHSNQPQHF. The CDR3 DNA follows: TGTGCCAGCAGTGAATTGGGACAACATAGCAATCAGCCCCAGCATTTT.

The V gene is TRBV19, the J gene TRBJ1-1; D might be TRBD1 (6 bases). The CDR3 length is 16 residues. Trimming pared 3 bases from V and 3 bases from J, leaving 17 bases between. Germline CDR1 LNHDA, CDR2 SQIVND (reference sequence). CDR3 sequence (DNA): TGTGCCAGTAGTATCTCTTCGCAGGGGATAGACACTGAAGCTTTCTTT. Its translation is CASSISSQGIDTEAFF.

The V call is TRBV28, the J call TRBJ2-6, with TRBD1 identical over 8 bases. The V gene end was trimmed by 4 bases and the J gene end by 2 bases; junction bases not matched to a gene: 4. Per the germline V gene, CDR1 is MDHEN and CDR2 is SYDVKM. This CDR3 is built from 16 residues. This CDR3 reads CASSYTTGAGANVLTF. DNA for the CDR3: TGTGCCAGCAGTTACACGACAGGGGCTGGGGCCAACGTCCTGACTTTC.

The chain joins TRBV3-1 (or the pseudogene TRBV3-2) to TRBJ2-7; TRBD2 matches at 9 bases. Germline V lookup: CDR1 LGHDT, CDR2 YNNKEL (reference sequence). The CDR3 is made up of 17 amino acids. The V and J ends lost 1 base and 0 bases, in that order; junction bases with no gene match: 7. The CDR3 sequence: CASSQGRLADSSYEQYF. The CDR3 DNA is TGTGCCAGCAGCCAAGGCCGACTAGCGGATAGCTCCTACGAGCAGTACTTC.

The rearrangement links TRBV6-2 or TRBV6-3 to TRBJ2-5; TRBD2 matches 14 bases. The J segment lost 5 bases and the V segment lost 2 bases, leaving 7 bases of the junction unmatched. The CDR3 is made up of 17 amino acids. Per germline, CDR1 MNHEY and CDR2 SVGEGT. CDR3 protein: CASSYPPWTSGRETQYF. CDR3 in DNA: TGTGCCAGCAGTTACCCCCCGTGGACTAGCGGGAGGGAGACCCAGTACTTC.

This clone was detected only once. V usage is TRBV6-5 and J usage is TRBJ2-1, with 7 bases that match TRBD2. CDR1 and CDR2 (germline): MNHEY, SVGAGI. Losses at the gene ends were 6 bases for V and 3 bases for J; bases not matched to a gene: 8. The CDR3 consists of 15 residues. This CDR3 reads CASSAGPSGYNEQFF. The CDR3 DNA is TGTGCCAGCAGCGCAGGGCCTAGCGGCTACAATGAGCAGTTCTTC.

This chain links TRBV28 with TRBJ2-2; D is possibly TRBD2 (6 bases). The CDR3 covers 14 residues. V was trimmed by 2 bases and J by 8 bases, leaving 12 bases between them. From germline, CDR1 is MDHEN and CDR2 SYDVKM. The CDR3 spells CASSLGGLTGELFF. The DNA of the CDR3 is TGTGCCAGCAGTTTAGGAGGGCTTACAGGGGAGCTGTTTTTT.